The 20 T cell receptor beta chains reported below all come from one sample, sequenced in a study of T cell responses to AZD1222 COVID-19 vaccine. Measured with immunoSEQ multiplex PCR; TCRdb has only the in-frame clones, and not every one. The repertoire holds around 150,000 clones, with 70% to 90% as singletons. The sequencing used peripheral blood, collected on day 0 of MenACWY control vaccination. These receptors came from an adult in good health.

This rearrangement joins TRBV9 to TRBJ2-2; D unclear. The CDR3 length is 14 residues. Germline-derived CDR1 and CDR2 are SGDLS and YYNGEE. V lost 2 bases and J 4 bases, leaving 9 bases between the germline ends. The DNA for the CDR3 is TGTGCCAGCAGCGTGGGCAGGTCCACCGGGGAGCTGTTTTTT. The encoded protein is CASSVGRSTGELFF.

This chain joins TRBV11-3 and TRBJ2-6, with D perhaps matching TRBD1 or TRBD2 (6 bases each). V lost 10 bases, J lost 4 bases, and 14 bases lay in between. The CDR3 length is 14 residues. Germline values: CDR1 SGHNT, CDR2 YENEEA. CDR3 in DNA: TGTGCCACCTCATCGGGGGCCGGGGCCAACGTCCTGACTTTC. Translated, it gives CATSSGAGANVLTF.

The count of this clone is one. V is TRBV27 and J is TRBJ1-1; D possibly corresponds to TRBD1 (6 bases). The CDR3 is made up of 12 amino acids. V lost 6 bases to trimming and J lost 11 bases, with 16 bases between them. Germline V gene lookup returns CDR1 MNHEY and CDR2 SMNVEV (reference sequence). The CDR3 sequence: CASSRGGMRAFF. CDR3 sequence (DNA): TGTGCCAGCAGCCGAGGGGGGATGAGGGCTTTCTTT.

This chain uses TRBV24-1 with TRBJ2-2; either TRBD1 or TRBD2 may supply D (5 bases each). This CDR3 comprises 17 residues. V was clipped by 4 bases and J by 5 bases, with 19 bases between them. CDR1 KGHDR and CDR2 SFDVKD come from the germline V gene. CDR3 residues: CATSDSLWDPGTGELFF. In DNA, the CDR3 is TGTGCCACCAGTGACTCCCTCTGGGACCCTGGGACCGGGGAGCTGTTTTTT.

The J gene is TRBJ1-4, the V gene TRBV19; 7 bases agree with TRBD1. This CDR3 spans 17 amino acids. CDR1 LNHDA and CDR2 SQIVND come from the germline V gene (reference sequence). V shed 6 bases and J 5 bases; nucleotides not matched to a gene: 15. The CDR3: CASSPAGTDRGNEKLFF. CDR3 coding DNA: TGTGCCAGTAGCCCCGCTGGGACAGATCGGGGCAATGAAAAACTGTTTTTT.

The chain employs TRBV7-9 and TRBJ1-2, with a weak D call TRBD1 (6 bases). V lost 5 bases and J lost 6, with 19 bases in between. The CDR3 has 15 residues. Germline CDR1 SEHNR, CDR2 FQNEAQ (reference sequence). The CDR3 DNA sequence: TGTGCCAGCAGCCCGGCGGGGGGGCGTATTGATGGCTACACCTTC. It codes for CASSPAGGRIDGYTF.

V is TRBV4-3 and J is TRBJ2-3, with D hard to call. Trimming took 0 bases from V and 7 from J, leaving 11 bases between them. Germline V lookup: CDR1 LGHNA, CDR2 YSLEER. CDR3 length: 14 residues. This chain's CDR3 is CASSQDLQVNTQYF. The CDR3 region has the DNA TGCGCCAGCAGCCAAGATCTGCAGGTGAATACGCAGTATTTT.

This clone was observed once. The gene calls are TRBV11-1 and TRBJ2-2; 11 nucleotides agree with TRBD2. Germline V gene sequence: CDR1 SGHAT, CDR2 FQDESV (reference sequence). The CDR3 totals 16 residues. The trim removed 5 bases at V and 1 base at J, leaving 3 bases unmatched. Written as DNA, the CDR3 is TGTGCCAGCAGCCATGGACTAGCGGGGAACACCGGGGAGCTGTTTTTT. Its protein product is CASSHGLAGNTGELFF.

The V gene is TRBV6-2 or TRBV6-3, the J gene TRBJ2-1, with D possibly TRBD2 on 6 matching bases. V lost 5 bases and J lost 6, with 11 bases in between. This CDR3 has 13 amino acids. From germline, CDR1 is MNHEY and CDR2 SVGEGT. The CDR3 DNA is TGTGCCAGCAGTCCGACCGGGGGCAATGAGCAGTTCTTC. Encoded protein: CASSPTGGNEQFF.

The chain uses TRBV7-3 and TRBJ2-6; TRBD1 might be the D (7 bases). The V end was cut by 2 bases, the J end by 4 bases, with 12 bases between. This CDR3 has 16 residues. The germline CDR1 and CDR2 sequences are SGHTA and FQGTGA. As DNA, the CDR3 is TGTGCCAGCAGCTTACGGAGGGGGCTAGGGGCCAACGTCCTGACTTTC. Its translation is CASSLRRGLGANVLTF.

This chain links TRBV18 with TRBJ1-6; tentative D call: TRBD1 (5 bases). Looked up from germline, CDR1 is KGHSH and CDR2 is LQKENI. The CDR3 is made up of 15 amino acids. The V end was cut by 3 bases, the J end by 6 bases, with 12 bases between. The CDR3 DNA reads as TGTGCCAGCTCACCCCTCGACAGTAGTAATTCACCCCTCCACTTT. As protein: CASSPLDSSNSPLHF.

This clone has only a few counts. This chain joins TRBV5-1 and TRBJ1-2; 7 bases line up with TRBD1. CDR3 length: 15 residues. J lost 4 bases, V lost 4 bases, and 10 bases had no gene match. Germline V gene lookup returns CDR1 SGHRS and CDR2 YFSETQ. As DNA, the CDR3 is TGCGCCAGCAGCCCCTTTACAGGGGCTGGCTATGGCTACACCTTC. This translates into CASSPFTGAGYGYTF.

The CDR3 DNA is TGTGCCAGTAGTACGTCCCTGGGTTACGAGCAGTACTTC. Translation: CASSTSLGYEQYF. The J gene is TRBJ2-7, the V gene TRBV19; D gene ambiguous. This CDR3 is 13 amino acids long. Germline-derived CDR1 and CDR2 are LNHDA and SQIVND (reference sequence). Trimming shortened V by 4 bases and J by 4 bases, and 11 bases separated the two germline ends.

The CDR3 nucleotides read TGTGCCAGCAGACCGGGACTAGCGGGGGCAGATACGCAGTATTTT. Translating it yields CASRPGLAGADTQYF. V gene TRBV6-5 combines with J gene TRBJ2-3, with 14 bases identical to TRBD2. This CDR3 contains 15 residues. Per the germline V gene, CDR1 is MNHEY and CDR2 is SVGAGI. V gave up 6 bases and J gave up 4 bases; unmatched junction bases: 3.

The sample holds one count of this clone. The J gene is TRBJ2-2, the V gene TRBV5-4; TRBD1 matches at 9 bases. The CDR3 sequence is 15 residues long. V dropped 3 bases and J dropped 6; count of bases not matched to a gene: 6. Germline CDR1 reads SGHNT; CDR2 reads YYREEE (reference sequence). The CDR3 protein is CASSSRDRVPGELFF. The CDR3, as DNA: TGTGCCAGCAGCTCCCGGGACAGGGTGCCCGGGGAGCTGTTTTTT.

The genes are TRBV25-1 and TRBJ2-1; 9 positions match TRBD1. The junction had 20 bases not matched to a gene; V was cut back by 5 bases and J by 12 bases. There are 17 residues in the CDR3. Germline V CDR1 and CDR2: MGHDK, SYGVNS. CDR3 DNA sequence: TGTGCCAGCAGTTCAAGGGCGGACAGGGGTCCAGCTGGGGGGCAGTTCTTC. It translates to CASSSRADRGPAGGQFF.

The chain joins TRBV5-4 to TRBJ2-7, with D tentatively TRBD1 (6 bases). The CDR3 contains 13 residues. V gave up 2 bases and J gave up 10 bases, with 16 bases separating them. The V gene's germline CDR1 is SGHNT and CDR2 YYREEE (reference sequence). CDR3 coding DNA: TGTGCCAGCAGCTTCCGGGACACTCAAACCCAGTACTTC. This encodes CASSFRDTQTQYF.

The count of this clone is one. V usage is TRBV7-2 and J usage is TRBJ2-7, with D perhaps TRBD2 (6 bases). From germline, CDR1 is SGHTA and CDR2 FQGNSA. This CDR3 spans 14 amino acids. The V end lost 5 bases, the J end lost 7 bases, and 18 bases lay between the germline ends. The CDR3 DNA is TGTGCCAGCAGCCTCCAGGAGTCCGCGGGGGAGCAGTACTTC. Its protein is CASSLQESAGEQYF.

The gene calls are TRBV4-1 and TRBJ2-7; perhaps D is TRBD1 or TRBD2 (6 bases each). Germline loops: CDR1 MGHRA, CDR2 YSYEKL. V lost 2 bases to trimming and J lost 4 bases, with 12 bases between them. The CDR3 extends over 14 amino acids. The CDR3 sequence is CASSQPGGKYEQYF. The CDR3, as DNA: TGCGCCAGCAGCCAACCCGGGGGCAAATACGAGCAGTACTTC.

The chain carries TRBV28 and TRBJ2-1, with a weak D call TRBD2 (5 bases). The CDR3 totals 13 residues. Germline values: CDR1 MDHEN, CDR2 SYDVKM. V lost 3 bases and J 8 bases, leaving 11 bases between the germline ends. The CDR3 spells CASSLLRADEQFF. CDR3 DNA: TGTGCCAGCAGTTTGCTGCGGGCAGATGAGCAGTTCTTC.